A few counts support the clone carrying this T cell receptor beta chain. Its antigen remains unknown. This sample is part of a study of cytomegalovirus exposure and HLA in healthy donors. General study findings and limits: Cytomegalovirus status was reportedly diagnosed by the classifier with high specificity and sensitivity. A later analysis reportedly identified an Asian-associated ancestry cluster as carrying fewer N-insertions than the approximately 710-donor mean. TCR beta V segments were, for the most part, productive about 87% or about 30% of the time in an earlier analysis. There were some V segments, including TRBV6-2 and TRBV6-3, excluded as indistinguishable.

Germline V gene lookup returns CDR1 SGHDT and CDR2 YYEEEE. Deletions cut 1 base from V and 2 bases from J, with 10 bases between. The CDR3 is 15 residues long. PCR involved 60 Vbeta and 13 Jbeta primers. Sequenced by immunoSEQ multiplex PCR; TCRdb stores in-frame clones only, minus some. In the table there are more than 70,000 clones, 60% to 70% of which are singletons. The chain has TRBV5-6 and TRBJ1-5, with a possible D match to TRBD1 (6 bases). Sequencing was carried out using PBMCs. The receptor was isolated from a man between 35 and 55 years old in good health and CMV-seropositive. This CDR3 is CASSLWGHGNQPQHF. In DNA form, the CDR3 reads TGTGCCAGCAGCTTGTGGGGGCATGGCAATCAGCCCCAGCATTTT.